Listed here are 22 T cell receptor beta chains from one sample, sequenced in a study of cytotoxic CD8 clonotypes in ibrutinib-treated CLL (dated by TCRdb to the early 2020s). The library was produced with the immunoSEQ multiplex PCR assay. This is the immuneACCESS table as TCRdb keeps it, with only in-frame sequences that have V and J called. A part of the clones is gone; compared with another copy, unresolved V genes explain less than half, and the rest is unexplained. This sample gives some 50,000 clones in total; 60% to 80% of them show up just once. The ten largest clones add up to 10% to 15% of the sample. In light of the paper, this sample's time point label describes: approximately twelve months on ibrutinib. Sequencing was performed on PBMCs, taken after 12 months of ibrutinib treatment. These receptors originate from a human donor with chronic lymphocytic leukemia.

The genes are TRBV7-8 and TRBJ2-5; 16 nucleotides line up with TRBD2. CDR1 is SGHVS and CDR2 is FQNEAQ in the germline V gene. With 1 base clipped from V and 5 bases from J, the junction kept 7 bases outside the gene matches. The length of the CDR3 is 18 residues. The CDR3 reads CASSLGGTSGGASETQYF. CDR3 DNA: TGTGCCAGCAGCTTAGGAGGGACTAGCGGGGGGGCCTCGGAGACCCAGTACTTC.

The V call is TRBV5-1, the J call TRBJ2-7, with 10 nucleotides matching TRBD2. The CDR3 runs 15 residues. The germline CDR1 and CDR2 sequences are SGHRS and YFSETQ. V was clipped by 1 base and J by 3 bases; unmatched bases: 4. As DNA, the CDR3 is TGCGCCAGCAGCTTGAAACTAGCGGGGTACTACGAGCAGTACTTC. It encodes CASSLKLAGYYEQYF.

CDR3 loop: CASSSSYKTYEQYF. DNA of the CDR3: TGTGCCAGCAGTTCGAGCTACAAGACCTACGAGCAGTACTTC. This chain joins TRBV28 and TRBJ2-7; D gene ambiguous. Germline CDR1 is MDHEN and CDR2 is SYDVKM. The CDR3 sequence is 14 residues long. V lost 4 bases and J 2 bases, leaving 12 bases between the germline ends.

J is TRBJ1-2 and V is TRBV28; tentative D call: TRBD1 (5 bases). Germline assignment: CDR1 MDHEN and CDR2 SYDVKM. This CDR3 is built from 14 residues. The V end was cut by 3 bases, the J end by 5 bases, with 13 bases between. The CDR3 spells CASSFEQESYGYTF. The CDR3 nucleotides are TGTGCCAGCAGTTTTGAACAGGAGAGTTATGGCTACACCTTC.

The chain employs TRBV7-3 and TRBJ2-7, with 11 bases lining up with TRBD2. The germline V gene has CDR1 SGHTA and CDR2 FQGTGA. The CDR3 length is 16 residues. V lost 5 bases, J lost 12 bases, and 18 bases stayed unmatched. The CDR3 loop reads CASSTNAPASGGQLYF. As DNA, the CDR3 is TGTGCCAGCAGCACAAATGCCCCGGCTAGCGGGGGGCAATTGTACTTC.

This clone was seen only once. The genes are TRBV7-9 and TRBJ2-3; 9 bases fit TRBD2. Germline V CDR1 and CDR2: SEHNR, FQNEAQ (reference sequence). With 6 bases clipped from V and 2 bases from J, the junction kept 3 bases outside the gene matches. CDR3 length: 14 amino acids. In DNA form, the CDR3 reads TGTGCCAGCAGTGTAGCGGGGGACACAGATACGCAGTATTTT. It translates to CASSVAGDTDTQYF.

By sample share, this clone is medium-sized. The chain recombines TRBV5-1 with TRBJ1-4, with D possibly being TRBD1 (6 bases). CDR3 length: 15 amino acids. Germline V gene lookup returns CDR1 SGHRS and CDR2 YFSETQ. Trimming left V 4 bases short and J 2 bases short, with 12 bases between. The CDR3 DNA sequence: TGCGCCAGCAGCCCAATTCAGGGGACTAATGAAAAACTGTTTTTT. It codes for CASSPIQGTNEKLFF.

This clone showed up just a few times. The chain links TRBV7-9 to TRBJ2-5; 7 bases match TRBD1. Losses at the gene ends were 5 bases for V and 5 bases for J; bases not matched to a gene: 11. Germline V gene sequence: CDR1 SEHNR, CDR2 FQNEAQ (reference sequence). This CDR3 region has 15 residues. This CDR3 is CASSLTQRGLETQYF. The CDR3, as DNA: TGTGCCAGCAGCCTCACACAGAGGGGGCTTGAGACCCAGTACTTC. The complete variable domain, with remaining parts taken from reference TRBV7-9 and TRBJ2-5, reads DTGVSQNPRHKITKRGQNVTFRCDPISEHNRLYWYRQTLGQGPEFLTYFQNEAQLEKSRLLSDRFSAERPKGSFSTLEIQRTEQGDSAMYLCASSLTQRGLETQYFGPGTRLLVL.

CDR3 region: CASNRGSQETQYF. CDR3 DNA: TGTGCCAGCAACCGAGGGTCTCAAGAGACCCAGTACTTC. The chain recombines TRBV9 with TRBJ2-5; D perhaps matches TRBD2 (5 bases). Trimming pared 6 bases from V and 2 bases from J, leaving 11 bases between. The CDR3 is 13 residues long. Looked up from germline, CDR1 is SGDLS and CDR2 is YYNGEE.

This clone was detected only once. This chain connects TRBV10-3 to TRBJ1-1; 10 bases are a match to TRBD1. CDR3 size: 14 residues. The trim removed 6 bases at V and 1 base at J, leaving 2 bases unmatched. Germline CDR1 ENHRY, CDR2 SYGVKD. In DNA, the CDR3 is TGTGCCATCAGAGGGACAGGGGAGAACACTGAAGCTTTCTTT. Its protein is CAIRGTGENTEAFF.

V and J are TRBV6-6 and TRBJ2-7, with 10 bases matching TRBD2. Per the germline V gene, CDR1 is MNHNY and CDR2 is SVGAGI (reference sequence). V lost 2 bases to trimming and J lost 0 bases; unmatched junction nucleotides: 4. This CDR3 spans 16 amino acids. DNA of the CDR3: TGTGCCAGCAGTTACCCGCCTAGCGGGGGCTCCTACGAGCAGTACTTC. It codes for CASSYPPSGGSYEQYF.

CDR3 loop: CAWDGTEIINTEAFF. The CDR3 DNA reads as TGTGCCTGGGACGGGACAGAGATTATAAACACTGAAGCTTTCTTT. The rearrangement joins TRBV30 to TRBJ1-1, with 7 nucleotides matching TRBD1. The CDR3 sequence is 15 residues long. Germline V gene data show CDR1 as GTSNPN and CDR2 as SVGIG (reference sequence). V lost 5 bases, J lost 2 bases, and 11 bases stayed unmatched.

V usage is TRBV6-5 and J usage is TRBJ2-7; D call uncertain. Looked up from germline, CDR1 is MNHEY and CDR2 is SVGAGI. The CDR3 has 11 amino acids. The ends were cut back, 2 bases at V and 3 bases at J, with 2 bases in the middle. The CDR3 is CASSYLYEQYF. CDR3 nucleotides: TGTGCCAGCAGTTACCTCTACGAGCAGTACTTC.

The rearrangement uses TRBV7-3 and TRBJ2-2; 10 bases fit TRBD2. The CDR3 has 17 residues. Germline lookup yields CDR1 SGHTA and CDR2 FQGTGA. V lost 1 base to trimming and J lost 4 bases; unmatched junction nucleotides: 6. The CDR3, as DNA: TGTGCCAGCAGCTTAAGCCCTAGCGGGGGACCCACCGGGGAGCTGTTTTTT. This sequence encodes CASSLSPSGGPTGELFF.

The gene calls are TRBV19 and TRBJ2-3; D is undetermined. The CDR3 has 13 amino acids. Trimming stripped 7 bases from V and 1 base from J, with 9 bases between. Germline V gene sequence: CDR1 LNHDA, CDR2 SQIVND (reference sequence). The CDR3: CASTTTGTDTQYF. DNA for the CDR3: TGTGCCAGTACGACAACCGGCACAGATACGCAGTATTTT.

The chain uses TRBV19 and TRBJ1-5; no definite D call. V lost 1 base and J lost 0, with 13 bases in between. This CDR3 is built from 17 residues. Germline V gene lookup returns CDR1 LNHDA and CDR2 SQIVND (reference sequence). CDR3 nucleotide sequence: TGTGCCAGTAGTATAGCCCAAACCCCCCTTAGCAATCAGCCCCAGCATTTT. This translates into CASSIAQTPLSNQPQHF. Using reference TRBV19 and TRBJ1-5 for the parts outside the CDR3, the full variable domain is DGGITQSPKYLFRKEGQNVTLSCEQNLNHDAMYWYRQDPGQGLRLIYYSQIVNDFQKGDIAEGYSVSREKKESFPLTVTSAQKNPTAFYLCASSIAQTPLSNQPQHFGDGTRLSIL.

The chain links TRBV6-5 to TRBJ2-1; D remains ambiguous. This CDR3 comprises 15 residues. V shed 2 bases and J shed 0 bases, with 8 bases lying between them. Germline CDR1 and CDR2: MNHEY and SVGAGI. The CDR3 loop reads CASSYQVASYNEQFF. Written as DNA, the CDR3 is TGTGCCAGCAGTTACCAGGTAGCCTCCTACAATGAGCAGTTCTTC.

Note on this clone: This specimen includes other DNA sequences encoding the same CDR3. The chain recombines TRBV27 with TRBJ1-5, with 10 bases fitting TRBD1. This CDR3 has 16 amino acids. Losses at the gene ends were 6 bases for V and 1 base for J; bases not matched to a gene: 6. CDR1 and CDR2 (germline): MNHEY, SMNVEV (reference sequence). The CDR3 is CASRPTGGRSNQPQHF. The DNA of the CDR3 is TGTGCCAGCAGACCGACAGGGGGCAGGAGCAATCAGCCCCAGCATTTT.

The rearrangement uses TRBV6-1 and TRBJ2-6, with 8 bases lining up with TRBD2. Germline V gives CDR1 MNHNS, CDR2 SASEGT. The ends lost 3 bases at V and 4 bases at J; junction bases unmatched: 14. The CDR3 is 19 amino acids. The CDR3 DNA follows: TGTGCCAGCAGTGACATCGCGGGGGGTAGGCATCTCGGGGCCAACGTCCTGACTTTC. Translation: CASSDIAGGRHLGANVLTF.

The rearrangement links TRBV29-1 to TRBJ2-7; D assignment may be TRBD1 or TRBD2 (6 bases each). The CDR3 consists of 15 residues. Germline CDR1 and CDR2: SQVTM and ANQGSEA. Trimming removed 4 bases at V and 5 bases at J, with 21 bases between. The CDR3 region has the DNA TGCAGCGTTGGACGGGGGCCCAAATCGGTGGACGAGCAGTACTTC. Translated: CSVGRGPKSVDEQYF.

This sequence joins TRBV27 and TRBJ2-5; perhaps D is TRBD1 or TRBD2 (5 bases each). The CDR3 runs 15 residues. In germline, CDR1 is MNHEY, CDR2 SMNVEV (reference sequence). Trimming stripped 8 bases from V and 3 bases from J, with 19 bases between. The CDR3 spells CASSLIGLGEETQYF. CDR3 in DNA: TGTGCCAGCTCCCTGATTGGGCTGGGGGAAGAGACCCAGTACTTC.

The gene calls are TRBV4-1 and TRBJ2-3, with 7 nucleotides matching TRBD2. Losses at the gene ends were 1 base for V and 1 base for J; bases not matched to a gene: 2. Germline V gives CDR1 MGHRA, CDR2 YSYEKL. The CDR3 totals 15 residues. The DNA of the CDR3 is TGCGCCAGCAGCCAAGGGACTAGGGGCACAGATACGCAGTATTTT. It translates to CASSQGTRGTDTQYF.